This T cell receptor beta chain is from a study of shared clonotypes between healthy human individuals. The CDR3 length is 14 residues. Trimming removed 6 bases from V and 0 bases from J; junction bases left unmatched: 4. Germline-derived CDR1 and CDR2 are SEHNR and FQNEAQ (reference sequence). Clones were sequenced by immunoSEQ multiplex PCR, and TCRdb holds only the in-frame ones, with some missing. The table includes fewer than 2.5 million clones, 93% detected once. This clone was seen just once. The chain combines TRBV7-9 with TRBJ2-7; TRBD1 aligns across 8 bases. Sequences were obtained from naive CD4+ T cells from PBMCs. Subset in this sample: CD45RA+ positively selected. This receptor was identified in a man between 18 and 29 years old in good health. Some clones in this sample may be carry-over from other donors' samples. The CDR3 spells CASSFTGGSYEQYF. Written as DNA, the CDR3 is TGTGCCAGCAGTTTTACAGGGGGCTCCTACGAGCAGTACTTC.